The source of this T cell receptor (beta chain) is a study of T cell responses to AZD1222 COVID-19 vaccine. Assay: immunoSEQ multiplex PCR; the TCRdb copy retains only in-frame clones and omits some. The sample consists of roughly 85,000 clones, approximately 86% of them appearing once. The CDR3 is 14 residues long. Germline CDR1 and CDR2: GTSNPN and SVGIG (reference sequence). Deletions cut 1 base from V and 5 bases from J, with 14 bases between. Findings and limits, study-wide: Increased Spike-specific TCR breadth and depth were observed after two AZD1222 doses.

On this clone: Its matching antigen is unknown.

This TCR derives from an adult in good health. This material consisted of peripheral blood, taken on day 0 of MenACWY control vaccination. This rearrangement joins TRBV30 to TRBJ1-2; maybe TRBD1 (6 bases). The CDR3 here is CAWSGGQHFYGYTF. Written as DNA, the CDR3 is TGTGCCTGGAGTGGAGGACAGCATTTTTATGGCTACACCTTC. The full variable domain, with the rest looked up from reference TRBV30 and TRBJ1-2, is SQTIHQWPATLVQPVGSPLSLECTVEGTSNPNLYWYRQAAGRGLQLLFYSVGIGQISSEVPQNLSASRPQDRQFILSSKKLLLSDSGFYLCAWSGGQHFYGYTFGSGTRLTVV.